One sample yielded the 7 T cell receptor beta chains listed below, sequenced in a study of OX40 agonist ivuxolimab in advanced cancers. The protocol was immunoSEQ multiplex PCR, while the TCRdb copy is restricted to in-frame clones and leaves out a portion. The repertoire has about 88,000 clones, around 83% of them found once; the top ten carry 0.2% to 0.25%. Sequences were derived from CD4+ or CD8+ T cells sorted from blood, sampled in a trial of the OX40 agonist ivuxolimab. The receptors were gathered from an adult with an advanced solid tumor such as melanoma, head and neck, liver or kidney cancer.

V gene TRBV2 combines with J gene TRBJ2-7; D is uncertain. Germline lookup yields CDR1 SNHLY and CDR2 FYNNEI. CDR3 length: 15 amino acids. With 4 bases removed from V and 0 bases from J, the gap between germline ends came to 13 bases. The CDR3 reads CASSGLRVYSYEQYV. The CDR3 region has the DNA TGTGCCAGCAGTGGTTTACGTGTATACTCCTACGAGCAGTACGTC.

V and J are TRBV5-1 and TRBJ2-1; D is tentatively TRBD1 or TRBD2 (6 bases each). The V end was cut by 6 bases, the J end by 7 bases, with 23 bases between. The germline gives CDR1 SGHRS, CDR2 YFSETQ. The CDR3 is 16 residues long. The CDR3 DNA sequence: TGCGCCAGCAAGGGGGGTCGGCAGGGTGAGGGGAATGAGCAGTTCTTC. It translates to CASKGGRQGEGNEQFF.

This clone was seen a single time. The chain employs TRBV2 and TRBJ2-3; 13 bases fit TRBD2. V shed 9 bases, J shed 2 bases, and the junction held 2 bases outside the gene matches. There are 14 residues in the CDR3. The germline V gene encodes CDR1 SNHLY and CDR2 FYNNEI. The DNA of the CDR3 is TGTGCCAGTGGACTAGCGGGAGTCACAGATACGCAGTATTTT. This encodes CASGLAGVTDTQYF. The entire variable domain, with the rest obtained from reference TRBV2 and TRBJ2-3, is as follows: EPEVTQTPSHQVTQMGQEVILRCVPISNHLYFYWYRQILGQKVEFLVSFYNNEISEKSEIFDDQFSVERPDGSNFTLKIRSTKLEDSAMYFCASGLAGVTDTQYFGPGTRLTVL.

The CDR3 is CASSLGTSATYNEQFF. CDR3 nucleotide sequence: TGTGCCAGCAGCCTAGGGACTAGCGCGACCTACAATGAGCAGTTCTTC. The genes are TRBV11-3 and TRBJ2-1, with TRBD2 identical over 10 bases. There are 16 residues in the CDR3. The V gene's germline CDR1 is SGHNT and CDR2 YENEEA. Trimming removed 5 bases from V and 2 bases from J; junction bases left unmatched: 6.

A single count supports this clone. This sequence joins TRBV5-6 and TRBJ2-3; a weak D match, TRBD1 (6 bases). This CDR3 is built from 12 residues. The V gene lost 0 bases and the J gene lost 8 bases, with 7 bases spanning the gap. The V gene's germline CDR1 is SGHDT and CDR2 YYEEEE. This chain's CDR3 is CASSLVGATQYF. The DNA for the CDR3 is TGTGCCAGCAGCTTGGTGGGGGCTACGCAGTATTTT.

The CDR3 nucleotides are TGTGCCAGCAGCCTCAGAGCGGGCGGGGGGTCAGGGCAGTATTTT. Residues: CASSLRAGGGSGQYF. The chain uses TRBV7-9 and TRBJ2-3, with TRBD2 matching over 8 bases. V was pared by 5 bases and J by 11 bases, with 15 bases of the junction left unmatched. The CDR3 sequence is 15 residues long. Germline V gene sequence: CDR1 SEHNR, CDR2 FQNEAQ (reference sequence).

This chain links TRBV28 with TRBJ2-2; a weak D match, TRBD1 (6 bases). This CDR3 has 13 amino acids. Trimming removed 7 bases at V and 6 bases at J, with 12 bases between. Germline assignment: CDR1 MDHEN and CDR2 SYDVKM. In DNA, the CDR3 is TGTGCCAGCAACCAGGGGAGTTCCGGGGAGCTGTTTTTT. Its protein product is CASNQGSSGELFF.